Listed here are 10 T cell receptor beta chains from one sample, sequenced in a study of cytomegalovirus exposure and HLA in healthy donors. Primers: 60 Vbeta forward and 13 Jbeta reverse. Data came from immunoSEQ multiplex PCR; TCRdb stores just in-frame clones and leaves some out. Of under 200,000 clones in the sample, around 82% are singletons; the top ten hold roughly 1.5%. Material for sequencing was PBMCs. These receptor sequences come from a male donor in good health and CMV-seronegative.

This chain uses TRBV29-1 with TRBJ1-1; maybe TRBD1 (5 bases). The CDR3 runs 12 residues. The germline V gene has CDR1 SQVTM and CDR2 ANQGSEA. Trimming stripped 5 bases from V and 5 bases from J, with 12 bases between. CDR3 residues: CSVKLQGTEAFF. The CDR3 bases are TGCAGCGTTAAACTCCAGGGTACTGAAGCTTTCTTT.

This chain uses TRBV7-8 with TRBJ2-5, with D hard to call. The J call may be incorrect, as the DNA end agrees better with TRBJ2-7. The CDR3 totals 11 residues. The germline V gene has CDR1 SGHVS and CDR2 FQNEAQ. The CDR3 DNA follows: TGTGCCAGCAGGGAGTACGGCGAGCAGTACTTC. Translating it yields CASREYGEQYF.

The sample holds a few counts of this clone. The chain is built from TRBV27 and TRBJ1-2, with no clear D. V dropped 0 bases and J dropped 7 bases, with 15 bases sitting between them. Germline assignment: CDR1 MNHEY and CDR2 SMNVEV (reference sequence). CDR3 length equals 15 residues. The CDR3 bases are TGTGCCAGCAGTTTATCGTGGAATTCCCCGGGTGGCTACACCTTC. This translates into CASSLSWNSPGGYTF.

This clone came up once. The rearrangement joins TRBV6-5 to TRBJ1-5, with TRBD1 matching over 9 bases. Germline CDR1 is MNHEY and CDR2 is SVGAGI. Trimming took 4 bases from V and 6 from J; bases not matched to a gene: 7. The CDR3 spans 15 residues. The CDR3 region is CASSWGQGAGQPQHF. CDR3 nucleotides: TGTGCCAGCAGTTGGGGACAGGGTGCCGGTCAGCCCCAGCATTTT.

The CDR3 nucleotides read TGTGCCAGTAGGACGGGGGACAGAGACAATTCACCCCTCCACTTT. This sequence encodes CASRTGDRDNSPLHF. The chain uses TRBV19 and TRBJ1-6; TRBD1 matches 7 bases. V dropped 6 bases and J dropped 7; count of bases not matched to a gene: 9. Looked up from germline, CDR1 is LNHDA and CDR2 is SQIVND (reference sequence). The CDR3 extends over 15 amino acids.

The chain has TRBV28 and TRBJ1-1; TRBD1 matches at 7 bases. The CDR3 runs 14 residues. J gave up 5 bases and V 6 bases, and 9 bases lay outside the gene matches. Germline V gene sequence: CDR1 MDHEN, CDR2 SYDVKM. In DNA form, the CDR3 reads TGTGCCAGCAGCGGACAGGATTCGAGGACTGAAGCTTTCTTT. Protein: CASSGQDSRTEAFF. Drawing the rest from reference TRBV28 and TRBJ1-1, the complete variable domain is DVKVTQSSRYLVKRTGEKVFLECVQDMDHENMFWYRQDPGLGLRLIYFSYDVKMKEKGDIPEGYSVSREKKERFSLILESASTNQTSMYLCASSGQDSRTEAFFGQGTRLTVV.

The chain links TRBV10-2 to TRBJ2-7; 8 bases align to TRBD1. The CDR3 sequence is 13 residues long. V gave up 6 bases and J gave up 4 bases; unmatched junction bases: 5. Looked up from germline, CDR1 is WSHSY and CDR2 is SAAADI. The CDR3 nucleotides are TGCGCCAGCAGGGGGACAGGTTTTTACGAGCAGTACTTC. It yields the protein CASRGTGFYEQYF.

This clone was observed a single time. CDR3 amino acids: CASSLALAGGPQETQYF. CDR3 nucleotide sequence: TGCGCCAGCAGCTTGGCTCTGGCAGGGGGTCCACAAGAGACCCAGTACTTC. This sequence joins TRBV5-1 and TRBJ2-5; 7 nucleotides align to TRBD1. The CDR3 extends over 17 amino acids. Germline-derived CDR1 and CDR2 are SGHRS and YFSETQ. V trimming: 0 bases; J trimming: 2 bases; junction bases outside the gene matches: 10. Full variable domain (rest looked up from reference TRBV5-1 and TRBJ2-5): KAGVTQTPRYLIKTRGQQVTLSCSPISGHRSVSWYQQTPGQGLQFLFEYFSETQRNKGNFPGRFSGRQFSNSRSEMNVSTLELGDSALYLCASSLALAGGPQETQYFGPGTRLLVL.

This clone occurred once. In DNA, the CDR3 is TGTGCCAGCAGCTGGACAGCCTCCTACGAGCAGTACTTC. It specifies CASSWTASYEQYF. The V call is TRBV7-9, the J call TRBJ2-7; a weak D match, TRBD1 (6 bases). This CDR3 is built from 13 residues. The V gene's germline CDR1 is SEHNR and CDR2 FQNEAQ (reference sequence). Trimming stripped 4 bases from V and 0 bases from J, with 7 bases between.

This clone was observed a single time. The rearrangement uses TRBV30 and TRBJ1-4; a weak D match, TRBD1 (6 bases). Trimming cost V 2 bases and J 0 bases, with 10 bases left between them. The CDR3 runs 15 residues. Germline CDR1 GTSNPN, CDR2 SVGIG (reference sequence). CDR3 nucleotide sequence: TGTGCCTGGAGTACAGGGACCGCAACTAATGAAAAACTGTTTTTT. Its translation is CAWSTGTATNEKLFF.